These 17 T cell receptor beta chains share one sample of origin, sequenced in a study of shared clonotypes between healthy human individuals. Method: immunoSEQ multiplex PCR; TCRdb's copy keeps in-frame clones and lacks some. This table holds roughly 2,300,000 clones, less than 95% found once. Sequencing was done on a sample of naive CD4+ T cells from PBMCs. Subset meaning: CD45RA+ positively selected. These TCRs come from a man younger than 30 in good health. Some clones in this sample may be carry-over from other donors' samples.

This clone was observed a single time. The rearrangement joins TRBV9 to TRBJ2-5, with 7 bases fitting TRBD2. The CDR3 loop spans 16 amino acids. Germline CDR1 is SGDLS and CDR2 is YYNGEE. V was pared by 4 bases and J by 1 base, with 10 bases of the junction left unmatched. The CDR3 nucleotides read TGTGCCAGCAGCTCCCAAGGGGCTAGCGGCCAAGAGACCCAGTACTTC. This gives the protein CASSSQGASGQETQYF.

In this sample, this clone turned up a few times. The chain's CDR3 is CASSPTDSNQPQHF. In DNA form, the CDR3 reads TGTGCCAGCAGTCCCACAGATAGCAATCAGCCCCAGCATTTT. The chain recombines TRBV27 with TRBJ1-5, with D uncertain. The CDR3 extends over 14 amino acids. Germline CDR1 and CDR2: MNHEY and SMNVEV (reference sequence). V lost 5 bases and J 0 bases, leaving 8 bases between the germline ends.

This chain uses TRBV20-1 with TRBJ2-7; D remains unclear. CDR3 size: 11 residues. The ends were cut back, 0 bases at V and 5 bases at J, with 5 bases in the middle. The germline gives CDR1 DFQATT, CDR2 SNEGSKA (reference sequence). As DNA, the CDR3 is TGCAGTGCTAGAGAGGGTCACGAGCAGTACTTC. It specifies CSAREGHEQYF.

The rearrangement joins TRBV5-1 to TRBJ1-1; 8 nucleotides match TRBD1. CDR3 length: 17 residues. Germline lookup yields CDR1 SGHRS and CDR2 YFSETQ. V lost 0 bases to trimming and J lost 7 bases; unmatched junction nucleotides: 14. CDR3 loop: CASSLVASGTGRSEAFF. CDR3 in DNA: TGCGCCAGCAGCTTGGTAGCATCCGGGACAGGCCGAAGTGAAGCTTTCTTT.

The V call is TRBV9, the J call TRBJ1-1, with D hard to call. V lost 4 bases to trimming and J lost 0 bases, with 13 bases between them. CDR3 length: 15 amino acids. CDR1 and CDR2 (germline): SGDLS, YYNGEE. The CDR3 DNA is TGTGCCAGCAGCTCACTACGGAGCATGAACACTGAAGCTTTCTTT. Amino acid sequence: CASSSLRSMNTEAFF.

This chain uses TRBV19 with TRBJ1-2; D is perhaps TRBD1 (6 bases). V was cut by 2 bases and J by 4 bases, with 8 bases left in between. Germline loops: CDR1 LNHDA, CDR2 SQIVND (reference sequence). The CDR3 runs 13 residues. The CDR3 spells CASSILTGYGYTF. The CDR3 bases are TGTGCCAGTAGTATATTGACAGGCTATGGCTACACCTTC.

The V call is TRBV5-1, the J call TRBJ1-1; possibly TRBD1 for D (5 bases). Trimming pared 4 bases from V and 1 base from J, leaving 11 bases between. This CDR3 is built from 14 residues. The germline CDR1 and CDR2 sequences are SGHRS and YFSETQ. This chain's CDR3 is CASSGGTQNTEAFF. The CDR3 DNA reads TGCGCCAGCAGCGGCGGGACCCAGAACACTGAAGCTTTCTTT.

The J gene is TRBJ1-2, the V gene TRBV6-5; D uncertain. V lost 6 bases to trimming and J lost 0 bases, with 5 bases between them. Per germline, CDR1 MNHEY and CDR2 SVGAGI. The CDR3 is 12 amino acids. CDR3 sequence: CASSTANYGYTF. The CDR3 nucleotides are TGTGCCAGCAGCACCGCTAACTATGGCTACACCTTC.

The CDR3 nucleotides are TGTGCCAGCAGCTTGATCTTGGCGGGAGCTGGCAATGAGCAGTTCTTC. This codes for CASSLILAGAGNEQFF. The V call is TRBV5-4, the J call TRBJ2-1; 7 positions agree with TRBD2. CDR1 and CDR2 from the germline V gene are SGHNT and YYREEE (reference sequence). The CDR3 spans 16 residues. Unmatched junction bases numbered 10, after V lost 1 base and J lost 6 bases.

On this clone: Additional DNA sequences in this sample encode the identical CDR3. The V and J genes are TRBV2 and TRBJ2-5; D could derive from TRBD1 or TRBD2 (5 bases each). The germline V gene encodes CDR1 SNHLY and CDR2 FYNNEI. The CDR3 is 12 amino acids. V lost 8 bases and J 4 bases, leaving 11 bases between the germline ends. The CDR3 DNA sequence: TGTGCCAGCTCTGGGGACCGAGAGACCCAGTACTTC. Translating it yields CASSGDRETQYF.

CDR3 DNA: TGCAGCGGACAGGGTTTCTCTGGAAACACCATATATTTT. As protein: CSGQGFSGNTIYF. The chain uses TRBV29-1 and TRBJ1-3; 7 bases fit TRBD1. The CDR3 sequence is 13 residues long. Germline CDR1 is SQVTM and CDR2 is ANQGSEA. Losses at the gene ends were 7 bases for V and 0 bases for J; bases not matched to a gene: 3.

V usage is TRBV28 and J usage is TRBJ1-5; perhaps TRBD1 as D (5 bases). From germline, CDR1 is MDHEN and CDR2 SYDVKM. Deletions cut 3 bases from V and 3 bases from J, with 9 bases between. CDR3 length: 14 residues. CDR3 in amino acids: CASSFRGNNQPQHF. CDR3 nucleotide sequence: TGTGCCAGCAGTTTTAGGGGAAACAATCAGCCCCAGCATTTT. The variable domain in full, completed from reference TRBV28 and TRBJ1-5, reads DVKVTQSSRYLVKRTGEKVFLECVQDMDHENMFWYRQDPGLGLRLIYFSYDVKMKEKGDIPEGYSVSREKKERFSLILESASTNQTSMYLCASSFRGNNQPQHFGDGTRLSIL.

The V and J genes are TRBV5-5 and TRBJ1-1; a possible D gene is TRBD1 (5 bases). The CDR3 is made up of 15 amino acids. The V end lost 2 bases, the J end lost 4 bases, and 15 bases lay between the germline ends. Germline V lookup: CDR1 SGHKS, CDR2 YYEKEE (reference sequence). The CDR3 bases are TGTGCCAGCAGCTTTGGGGCAGGTTGGAGCACTGAAGCTTTCTTT. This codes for CASSFGAGWSTEAFF.

The CDR3 loop is CASSPPRGARGTEAFF. In nucleotides, the CDR3 is TGTGCCAGCTCACCTCCGAGAGGGGCGCGGGGCACTGAAGCTTTCTTT. The chain uses TRBV18 and TRBJ1-1, with a tentative D call TRBD1 (5 bases). Germline V gene sequence: CDR1 KGHSH, CDR2 LQKENI. Trimming stripped 3 bases from V and 4 bases from J, with 18 bases between. The CDR3 length is 16 residues.

The CDR3 reads CASSSDRDEQFF. As DNA, the CDR3 is TGCGCCAGCAGCTCCGACAGGGATGAGCAGTTCTTC. This chain uses TRBV5-1 with TRBJ2-1; 7 nucleotides line up with TRBD1. The CDR3 covers 12 residues. With V trimmed by 3 bases and J by 8 bases, 2 bases remained unmatched. The V gene's germline CDR1 is SGHRS and CDR2 YFSETQ.

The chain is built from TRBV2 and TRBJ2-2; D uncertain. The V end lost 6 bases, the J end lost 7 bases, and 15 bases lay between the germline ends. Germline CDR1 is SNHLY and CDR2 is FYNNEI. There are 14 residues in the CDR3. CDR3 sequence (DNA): TGTGCCAGCAGCTTTCACCCTTACAGCGGGGAGCTGTTTTTT. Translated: CASSFHPYSGELFF.

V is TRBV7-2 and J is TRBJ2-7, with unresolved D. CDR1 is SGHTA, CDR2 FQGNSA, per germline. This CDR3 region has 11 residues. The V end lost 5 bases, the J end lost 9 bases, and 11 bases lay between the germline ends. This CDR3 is CASSLGMRQYF. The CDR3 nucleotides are TGTGCCAGCAGCCTAGGGATGAGGCAGTACTTC.